A single sample is the source of the 12 T cell receptor beta chains below, sequenced in a study of T cells in Graves' hyperthyroidism and ophthalmopathy. Amplified TCR beta CDR3 regions came from RNA transcripts. HTBI primers were the set used in a first-round RT-PCR of the TCR CDR3. One entry per CDR3 protein results from TCRdb running MiXCR on the multiplex PCR reads. This sample has 500,000 to 600,000 distinct CDR3 sequences, with 15% to 20% found just once. Sequencing was done on a sample of blood. The receptors derive from a woman aged 18-29 years with Graves' hyperthyroidism.

The rearrangement links TRBV18 to TRBJ1-6; D might be TRBD1 (5 bases). In germline, CDR1 is KGHSH, CDR2 LQKENI. Trimming took 5 bases from V and 6 from J, leaving 14 bases between them. There are 15 residues in the CDR3. The CDR3 DNA follows: TGTGCCAGCTCAGTTGTGGGGCGCCCTAATTCACCCCTCCACTTT. Amino acids: CASSVVGRPNSPLHF. Full variable domain (rest looked up from reference TRBV18 and TRBJ1-6): NAGVMQNPRHLVRRRGQEARLRCSPMKGHSHVYWYRQLPEEGLKFMVYLQKENIIDESGMPKERFSAEFPKEGPSILRIQQVVRGDSAAYFCASSVVGRPNSPLHFGNGTRLTVT.

This clonotype came up many times. One end of the junction varies from germline; a read error may be responsible. The rearrangement uses TRBV20-1 and TRBJ2-7, with D tentatively TRBD1 (6 bases). There are 10 residues in the CDR3. Germline CDR1 is DFQATT and CDR2 is SNEGSKA (reference sequence). CDR3: CGAKGDEQYF. CDR3 bases: TGCGGTGCCAAGGGGGACGAGCAGTACTTC.

The sample holds a few counts of this clonotype. The chain carries TRBV7-2 and TRBJ2-1; TRBD2 matches 7 bases. V dropped 3 bases and J dropped 14; count of bases not matched to a gene: 7. Germline CDR1 reads SGHTA; CDR2 reads FQGNSA. This CDR3 has 12 amino acids. CDR3 sequence: CASSLSGETKFF. The CDR3 DNA sequence: TGTGCCAGCAGCTTGAGCGGGGAAACAAAGTTCTTC.

Remarks on this clonotype: A much larger clone lies one base from this, so it may be a read error. The chain has TRBV11-2 and TRBJ2-1; D is unclear. The CDR3 runs to 16 residues. Per the germline V gene, CDR1 is SGHAT and CDR2 is FQNNGV. As DNA, the CDR3 is TGTGCCAGCAGCTTAGATTGGCAGAGCTCCCACAATGAGCAGTTCTTC. Translating gives CASSLDWQSSHNEQFF.

This chain connects TRBV7-3 to TRBJ2-3; a weak D match, TRBD2 (6 bases). V lost 5 bases, J lost 3 bases, and 15 bases lay in between. Germline V CDR1 and CDR2: SGHTA, FQGTGA. This CDR3 is 15 amino acids long. The CDR3: CASSPGAGITDTQYF. The CDR3 DNA reads as TGTGCCAGCAGCCCAGGCGCGGGGATTACAGATACGCAGTATTTT.

This clonotype was observed at least ten times. The gene calls are TRBV6-1 and TRBJ2-5; D is tentatively TRBD1 or TRBD2 (6 bases each). Germline CDR1 reads MNHNS; CDR2 reads SASEGT. V lost 5 bases and J lost 4, with 20 bases in between. CDR3 size: 16 residues. CDR3 sequence reads: CASSHDVWGARETQYF. The DNA for the CDR3 is TGTGCCAGCAGTCACGACGTGTGGGGGGCCCGAGAGACCCAGTACTTC.

The rearrangement links TRBV20-1 to TRBJ2-1; TRBD2 agrees at 11 bases. Germline CDR1 and CDR2: DFQATT and SNEGSKA (reference sequence). Germline trimming cut 3 bases from V and 7 bases from J; bases unmatched to any gene: 14. This CDR3 is built from 17 residues. This CDR3 reads CSARIGTSGMKGNEQFF. For the CDR3, the DNA is TGCAGTGCTAGGATCGGGACTAGCGGCATGAAGGGTAATGAGCAGTTCTTC.

This sequence joins TRBV20-1 and TRBJ1-5; TRBD1 aligns across 8 bases. The CDR3 totals 14 residues. Germline V lookup: CDR1 DFQATT, CDR2 SNEGSKA (reference sequence). The J segment lost 4 bases and the V segment lost 6 bases, leaving 8 bases of the junction unmatched. This chain's CDR3 is CSASLQGVNQPQHF. CDR3 nucleotides: TGCAGTGCAAGCCTACAGGGGGTTAATCAGCCCCAGCATTTT.

This clonotype was picked up many times. The V and J genes are TRBV28 and TRBJ1-6, with 10 bases aligning to TRBD1. This CDR3 region has 15 residues. Germline V CDR1 and CDR2: MDHEN, SYDVKM. The V and J ends lost 6 bases and 10 bases, in that order; junction bases with no gene match: 9. CDR3 bases: TGTGCCAGCAGCCTAACCGGGACAGGGGAGTCACCCCTCCACTTT. Translated: CASSLTGTGESPLHF. The whole variable domain, remainder taken from reference TRBV28 and TRBJ1-6, is DVKVTQSSRYLVKRTGEKVFLECVQDMDHENMFWYRQDPGLGLRLIYFSYDVKMKEKGDIPEGYSVSREKKERFSLILESASTNQTSMYLCASSLTGTGESPLHFGNGTRLTVT.

The chain employs TRBV15 and TRBJ2-7, with no clear D. Trimming cost V 0 bases and J 2 bases, with 5 bases left between them. There are 13 residues in the CDR3. CDR1 is LNHNV, CDR2 YYDKDF, per germline (reference sequence). The CDR3 DNA follows: TGTGCCACCAGCAGAGATCTGGCCTACGAGCAGTACTTC. Amino acid sequence: CATSRDLAYEQYF. Together with reference TRBV15 and TRBJ2-7, the CDR3 gives the full variable domain: DAMVIQNPRYQVTQFGKPVTLSCSQTLNHNVMYWYQQKSSQAPKLLFHYYDKDFNNEADTPDNFQSRRPNTSFCFLDIRSPGLGDTAMYLCATSRDLAYEQYFGPGTRLTVT.

This chain uses TRBV4-3 with TRBJ2-5; 9 bases align to TRBD2. Germline V CDR1 and CDR2: LGHNA, YSLEER. The CDR3 is 17 amino acids. The V and J ends lost 0 bases and 5 bases, in that order; junction bases with no gene match: 10. The CDR3 spells CASSQEPPGLAAETQYF. The CDR3 nucleotides read TGCGCCAGCAGCCAAGAACCGCCGGGACTAGCCGCGGAGACCCAGTACTTC.

This clonotype was detected only a few times. The V gene is TRBV29-1, the J gene TRBJ2-5, with 9 positions matching TRBD2. The germline CDR1 and CDR2 sequences are SQVTM and ANQGSEA. The CDR3 sequence is 14 residues long. V lost 5 bases and J lost 4; bases outside the gene matches: 8. The CDR3 sequence is CSVSAGGKGETQYF. The CDR3 DNA follows: TGCAGCGTTTCGGCGGGGGGGAAGGGAGAGACCCAGTACTTC.